This T cell receptor (beta chain) emerged from a study of T cell repertoires in cytomegalovirus infection. Many counts were recorded for this clonotype. Antigen specificity is unknown. This CDR3 is built from 13 residues. Trimming at V came to 5 bases and at J to 7 bases, leaving 5 bases not matched to a gene. TCRdb independently ran MiXCR on the reads; one entry per CDR3 protein. The table has some 62,000 distinct CDR3 sequences, 20% seen once. This chain links TRBV12-3 or TRBV12-4 with TRBJ1-1; 9 nucleotides match TRBD1. The receptor's source is a human donor in good health (CMV status not recorded). Some clones in this sample may be carry-over from other donors' samples. The sample consisted of CD8+ T cells from cultured PBMCs, taken from culture after CMV antigen stimulation. The CDR3 protein is CASSTGGFGEAFF. The CDR3 DNA follows: TGTGCCAGCAGTACAGGGGGCTTTGGTGAAGCTTTCTTT.